This T cell receptor (beta chain) was identified during a study of cytomegalovirus exposure and HLA in healthy donors. Study results and limitations: Rare sequences made up most TCRs, while some public TCRs were found in many donors.

Germline assignment: CDR1 GTSNPN and CDR2 SVGIG (reference sequence). J gave up 4 bases and V 3 bases, and 8 bases lay outside the gene matches. The CDR3 totals 14 residues. The PCR contained 60 Vbeta and 13 Jbeta primers. Produced via immunoSEQ multiplex PCR; TCRdb's table is partial and in-frame only. This repertoire includes around 97,000 clones. In the case of this clone: As yet, its antigen is unknown.

The chain couples TRBV30 to TRBJ2-7, with 8 nucleotides matching TRBD2. The source is a man in his forties or fifties in good health and CMV-seronegative. The specimen sequenced was PBMCs. The CDR3 nucleotides are TGTGCCTGGAGCCCCAAGCGGGGGTTATACGAGCAGTACTTC. Residues: CAWSPKRGLYEQYF.